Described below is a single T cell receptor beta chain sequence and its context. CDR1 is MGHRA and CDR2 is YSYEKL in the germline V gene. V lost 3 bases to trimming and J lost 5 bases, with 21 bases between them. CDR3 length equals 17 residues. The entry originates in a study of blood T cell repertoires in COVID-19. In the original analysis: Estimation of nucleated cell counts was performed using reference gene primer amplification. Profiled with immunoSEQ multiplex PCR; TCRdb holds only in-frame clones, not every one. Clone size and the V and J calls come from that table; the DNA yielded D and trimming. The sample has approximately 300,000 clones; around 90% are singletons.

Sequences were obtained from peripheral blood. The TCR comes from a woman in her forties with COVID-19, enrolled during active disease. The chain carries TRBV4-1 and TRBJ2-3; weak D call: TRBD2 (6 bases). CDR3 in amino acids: CASSQRETTSWEDTQYF. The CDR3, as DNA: TGCGCCAGCAGCCAGAGGGAAACTACTAGCTGGGAAGATACGCAGTATTTT.